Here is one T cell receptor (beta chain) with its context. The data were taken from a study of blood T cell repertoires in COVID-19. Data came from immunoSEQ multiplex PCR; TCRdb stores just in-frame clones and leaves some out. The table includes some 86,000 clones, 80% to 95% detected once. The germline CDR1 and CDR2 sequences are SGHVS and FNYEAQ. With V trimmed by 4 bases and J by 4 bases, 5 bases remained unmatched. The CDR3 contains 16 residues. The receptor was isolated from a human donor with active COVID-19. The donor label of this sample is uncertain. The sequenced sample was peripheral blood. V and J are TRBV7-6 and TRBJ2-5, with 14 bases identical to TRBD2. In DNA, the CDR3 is TGTGCCAGCAGCTCCGGGGGACTAGCGGGGGCAGAGACCCAGTACTTC. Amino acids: CASSSGGLAGAETQYF.